What follows are 20 T cell receptor beta chains derived from one specimen sequenced in a study of OX40 agonist ivuxolimab in advanced cancers. Profiling relied on immunoSEQ multiplex PCR, and the TCRdb table lists in-frame clones only, not all of them. The profile shows tens of thousands of clones, around 74% of them singletons. This sample comprised CD4+ or CD8+ T cells sorted from blood, obtained in a trial of the OX40 agonist ivuxolimab. The source is an adult with an advanced solid tumor such as melanoma, head and neck, liver or kidney cancer.

CDR3 nucleotides: TGCGCCAGCAGCCAAGCTCCCACTACTAACTATGGCTACACCTTC. This gives the protein CASSQAPTTNYGYTF. The chain recombines TRBV4-3 with TRBJ1-2, with unresolved D. V was clipped by 1 base and J by 0 bases, with 9 bases between them. The CDR3 covers 15 residues. Germline loops: CDR1 LGHNA, CDR2 YSLEER.

The chain uses TRBV5-5 and TRBJ2-7; D might be TRBD1 (6 bases). There are 14 residues in the CDR3. Per germline, CDR1 SGHKS and CDR2 YYEKEE (reference sequence). V was shortened by 3 bases and J by 6 bases, with 16 bases between the two germline ends. Here the CDR3 reads CASSSGHGRSEQYF. The CDR3 coding sequence is TGTGCCAGCAGCTCGGGACACGGACGCAGCGAGCAGTACTTC.

CDR3 sequence (DNA): TGTGCCAGCAGCTTGGGGACTAGCGGGGGCCAATTCTCCTACGAGCAGTACTTC. Amino acid sequence: CASSLGTSGGQFSYEQYF. The V call is TRBV5-4, the J call TRBJ2-7, with 13 bases fitting TRBD2. The CDR3 totals 18 residues. Germline loops: CDR1 SGHNT, CDR2 YYREEE (reference sequence). V dropped 0 bases and J dropped 0; count of bases not matched to a gene: 6.

The CDR3 region has the DNA TGTGCCAGCAGCCTGGGGGGGGGCAGGACTGAAGCTTTCTTT. This gives the protein CASSLGGGRTEAFF. The rearrangement uses TRBV7-2 and TRBJ1-1; tentatively, D is TRBD1 (6 bases). With 5 bases removed from V and 5 bases from J, the gap between germline ends came to 15 bases. The CDR3 consists of 14 residues. CDR1 is SGHTA and CDR2 is FQGNSA in the germline V gene.

This chain uses TRBV7-7 with TRBJ1-2; D might be TRBD1 (5 bases). Trimming left V 2 bases short and J 8 bases short, with 12 bases between. This CDR3 has 13 amino acids. CDR1 is SSHAT and CDR2 is FNYEAQ in the germline V gene (reference sequence). The CDR3 nucleotides are TGTGCCAGCAGCTTAATCTTTTCAGGGGGCTACACCTTC. It encodes CASSLIFSGGYTF.

CDR3 DNA: TGTGCCACCAGCAGGAGGACTGGGACAACGGCGGACTATGGCTACACCTTC. The encoded protein is CATSRRTGTTADYGYTF. The chain joins TRBV15 to TRBJ1-2; possibly TRBD1 for D (6 bases). Per the germline V gene, CDR1 is LNHNV and CDR2 is YYDKDF (reference sequence). The CDR3 loop spans 17 amino acids. Between the trimmed V and J ends, which lost 3 bases and 3 bases, there was a span of 20 bases.

The V gene is TRBV19, the J gene TRBJ2-7; 8 nucleotides match TRBD1. The trim removed 8 bases at V and 3 bases at J, leaving 12 bases unmatched. The CDR3 consists of 15 residues. Germline values: CDR1 LNHDA, CDR2 SQIVND (reference sequence). CDR3 region: CASFGQGLPHYEQYF. DNA of the CDR3: TGTGCCAGTTTTGGACAGGGCCTTCCCCACTACGAGCAGTACTTC.

This clone turned up a few times. The rearrangement links TRBV5-1 to TRBJ2-7; a possible D gene is TRBD2 (6 bases). This CDR3 spans 15 amino acids. V gave up 3 bases and J gave up 5 bases, with 18 bases separating them. The germline V gene encodes CDR1 SGHRS and CDR2 YFSETQ. Here the CDR3 DNA reads TGCGCCAGCAGCTCCGGGACTTCGGTAGGCCACGAGCAGTACTTC. The encoded protein is CASSSGTSVGHEQYF.

The CDR3: CASRDRVVNTEAFF. The CDR3 nucleotides read TGTGCCAGCAGGGATCGGGTGGTGAACACTGAAGCTTTCTTT. The rearrangement links TRBV19 to TRBJ1-1; D is perhaps TRBD1 (5 bases). Germline-derived CDR1 and CDR2 are LNHDA and SQIVND (reference sequence). The CDR3 extends over 14 amino acids. Trimming took off 9 bases at V and 0 bases at J, with 14 bases between the two ends.

The chain combines TRBV4-3 with TRBJ2-7, with TRBD1 matching over 8 bases. CDR3 length: 16 amino acids. The trim removed 4 bases at V and 1 base at J, leaving 9 bases unmatched. Germline V gene data show CDR1 as LGHNA and CDR2 as YSLEER. CDR3 nucleotide sequence: TGCGCCAGCAGCCGGTCGGGACAGGAAGGATCCTACGAGCAGTACTTC. Encoded protein: CASSRSGQEGSYEQYF.

The rearrangement uses TRBV19 and TRBJ1-3; no reliable D call. The ends were cut back, 6 bases at V and 2 bases at J, with 8 bases in the middle. Germline V lookup: CDR1 LNHDA, CDR2 SQIVND (reference sequence). The CDR3 is 13 amino acids. The CDR3 DNA sequence: TGTGCCAGTAGGATGAGGGCTGGAAACACCATATATTTT. The encoded protein is CASRMRAGNTIYF. The variable domain in full, with the rest retrieved from reference TRBV19 and TRBJ1-3, is DGGITQSPKYLFRKEGQNVTLSCEQNLNHDAMYWYRQDPGQGLRLIYYSQIVNDFQKGDIAEGYSVSREKKESFPLTVTSAQKNPTAFYLCASRMRAGNTIYFGEGSWLTVV.

This sequence joins TRBV7-2 and TRBJ1-6, with D possibly matching TRBD1 (5 bases). Germline V CDR1 and CDR2: SGHTA, FQGNSA. CDR3 length: 14 residues. The V end lost 3 bases, the J end lost 5 bases, and 8 bases lay between the germline ends. CDR3 coding DNA: TGTGCCAGCAGCTTGAGGGGTAATAATTCACCCCTCCACTTT. Its protein product is CASSLRGNNSPLHF.

The chain has TRBV7-2 and TRBJ2-5; D is undetermined. Germline V gene lookup returns CDR1 SGHTA and CDR2 FQGNSA. The CDR3 has 15 amino acids. The V gene lost 2 bases and the J gene lost 0 bases, with 10 bases spanning the gap. Here the CDR3 DNA reads TGTGCCAGCAGCTTAAGTTGGGCTAACCAAGAGACCCAGTACTTC. Protein sequence: CASSLSWANQETQYF.

The gene calls are TRBV6-5 and TRBJ1-1; TRBD1 matches at 7 bases. Trimming took 7 bases from V and 3 from J; bases not matched to a gene: 5. The CDR3 extends over 13 amino acids. Germline V gene sequence: CDR1 MNHEY, CDR2 SVGAGI. This CDR3 reads CASNFRGYTEAFF. In DNA form, the CDR3 reads TGTGCCAGCAACTTCAGGGGGTACACTGAAGCTTTCTTT.

This clone was seen a handful of times. This chain connects TRBV5-4 to TRBJ2-7, with D uncertain. V was shortened by 0 bases and J by 7 bases, with 11 bases between the two germline ends. Germline values: CDR1 SGHNT, CDR2 YYREEE (reference sequence). The CDR3 extends over 13 amino acids. The chain's CDR3 is CASSLDGVGEQYF. The CDR3 bases are TGTGCCAGCAGCTTGGATGGGGTCGGAGAGCAGTACTTC.

V is TRBV18 and J is TRBJ2-1; TRBD1 is a possible D gene (5 bases). Trimming took off 2 bases at V and 0 bases at J, with 8 bases between the two ends. This CDR3 comprises 15 residues. Germline V lookup: CDR1 KGHSH, CDR2 LQKENI. The CDR3 is CASSPTQGSYNEQFF. The CDR3, as DNA: TGTGCCAGCTCACCAACGCAGGGCTCCTACAATGAGCAGTTCTTC.

The chain employs TRBV19 and TRBJ2-2; 8 nucleotides align to TRBD1. There are 14 residues in the CDR3. The junction had 3 bases not matched to a gene; V was cut back by 3 bases and J by 6 bases. CDR1 and CDR2 (germline): LNHDA, SQIVND (reference sequence). In DNA, the CDR3 is TGTGCCAGTAGTATTGGACAGGGCTCCGGGGAGCTGTTTTTT. This gives the protein CASSIGQGSGELFF.

This chain uses TRBV20-1 with TRBJ2-3; TRBD2 agrees at 11 bases. The germline V gene has CDR1 DFQATT and CDR2 SNEGSKA (reference sequence). The CDR3 spans 11 residues. The ends lost 6 bases at V and 14 bases at J; junction bases unmatched: 7. The CDR3 spells CSAPLAGDLYF. Written as DNA, the CDR3 is TGCAGTGCGCCACTAGCGGGAGATTTGTATTTT.

The chain combines TRBV6-6 with TRBJ2-7; tentative D call: TRBD1 (5 bases). The V and J ends lost 6 bases and 3 bases respectively, with 9 bases between them. The CDR3 runs 12 residues. Germline lookup yields CDR1 MNHNY and CDR2 SVGAGI (reference sequence). The CDR3 here is CASSRVSYEQYF. For the CDR3, the DNA is TGTGCCAGCAGCAGGGTCAGCTACGAGCAGTACTTC.

The rearrangement uses TRBV7-3 and TRBJ2-2; D is unresolved. The CDR3 contains 12 residues. Trimming took 1 base from V and 6 from J, leaving 3 bases between them. Germline assignment: CDR1 SGHTA and CDR2 FQGTGA. The CDR3 loop is CASSLMAGELFF. The CDR3 DNA is TGTGCCAGCAGCTTAATGGCCGGGGAGCTGTTTTTT.